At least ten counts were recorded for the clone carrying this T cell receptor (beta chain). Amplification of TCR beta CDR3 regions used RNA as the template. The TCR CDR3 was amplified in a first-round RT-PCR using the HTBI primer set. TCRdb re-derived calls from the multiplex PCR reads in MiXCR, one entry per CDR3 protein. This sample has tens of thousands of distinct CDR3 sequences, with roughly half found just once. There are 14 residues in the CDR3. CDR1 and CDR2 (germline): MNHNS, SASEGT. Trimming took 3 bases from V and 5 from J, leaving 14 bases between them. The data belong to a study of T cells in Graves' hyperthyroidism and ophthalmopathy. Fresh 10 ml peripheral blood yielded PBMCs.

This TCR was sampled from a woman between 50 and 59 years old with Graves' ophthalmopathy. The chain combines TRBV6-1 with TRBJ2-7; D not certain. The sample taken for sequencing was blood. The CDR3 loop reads CASSDALGRDEQYF. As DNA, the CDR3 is TGTGCCAGCAGTGATGCTCTCGGACGCGACGAGCAGTACTTC.